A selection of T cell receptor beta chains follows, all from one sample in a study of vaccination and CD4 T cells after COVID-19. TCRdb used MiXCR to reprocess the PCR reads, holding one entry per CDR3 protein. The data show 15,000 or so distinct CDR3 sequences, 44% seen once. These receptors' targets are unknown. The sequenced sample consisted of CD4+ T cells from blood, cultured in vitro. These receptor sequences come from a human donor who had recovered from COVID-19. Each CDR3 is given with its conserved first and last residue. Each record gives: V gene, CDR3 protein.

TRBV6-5	CASSYSPLSSGRATDTQYF
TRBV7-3	CASSTGRGGGGYTF
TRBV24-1	CATKTFWGTITPLHF
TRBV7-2	CASSFRRYNEQFF
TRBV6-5	CASSYSGIGGVYNEQFF
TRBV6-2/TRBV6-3	CASSFNSLLNQPQHF
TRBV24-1	CATSDRGRPFTEAFF
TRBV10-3	CAISEDRGRGYTF
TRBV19	CASSISGGEQYF
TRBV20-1	CSARDVSKPYEQYF
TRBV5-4	CASSPGLVGPEQYF
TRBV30	CAWDREDTGELFF
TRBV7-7	CASSLLAGGPRETQYF
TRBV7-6	CASSLGTAFFGGTEAFF
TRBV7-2	CASSFDRDYTIYF
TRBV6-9	CASTTGGVNTGELFF
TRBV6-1	CASSTYYEQYF
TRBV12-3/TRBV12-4	CASRGLAVRADTQYF
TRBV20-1	CSASGPGNSDEQYF
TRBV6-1	CASSEAAGTGNQPQHF
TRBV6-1	CASTPGQASSYEQYF
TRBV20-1	CSARADQGTDTQYF
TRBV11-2	CASSPQGLQPQHF
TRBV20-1	CSANLGYEQYF
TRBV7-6	CASSLQRTNTGELFF
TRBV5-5	CASSPAGDNTEAFF
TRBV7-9	CASSLVRGRDQETQYF